This TCR beta chain was sequenced for a study of technical replicates of blood from four donors. Germline lookup yields CDR1 LGHNA and CDR2 YNFKEQ. CDR3 size: 17 residues. The V segment lost 8 bases and the J segment 0 bases; nucleotides outside the gene matches: 9. This table comes from immunoSEQ multiplex PCR, and its TCRdb copy is limited to in-frame clones, with some not included. This table has tens of thousands of clones, 91% appearing once. V and J are TRBV4-2 and TRBJ2-3, with 12 bases matching TRBD2. Sequencing input: T cells isolated from PBMCs. This clonotype was obtained from a human donor in good health. Some clones in this sample may be carry-over from other donors' samples. The CDR3 is CASRAGTSGSSTDTQYF. CDR3 DNA: TGTGCCAGCCGAGCCGGGACTAGCGGGTCTAGCACAGATACGCAGTATTTT.